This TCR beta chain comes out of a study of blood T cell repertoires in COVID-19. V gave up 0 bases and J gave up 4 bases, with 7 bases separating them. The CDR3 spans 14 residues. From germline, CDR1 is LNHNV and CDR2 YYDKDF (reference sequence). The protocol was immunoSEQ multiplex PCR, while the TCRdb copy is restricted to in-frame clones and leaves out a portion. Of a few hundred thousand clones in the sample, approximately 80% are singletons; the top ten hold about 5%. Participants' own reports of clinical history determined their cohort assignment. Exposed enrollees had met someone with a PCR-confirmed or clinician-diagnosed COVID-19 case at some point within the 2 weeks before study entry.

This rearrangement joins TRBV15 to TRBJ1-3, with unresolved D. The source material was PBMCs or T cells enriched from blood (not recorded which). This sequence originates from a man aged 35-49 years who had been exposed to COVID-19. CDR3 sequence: CATSRDTTGNTIYF. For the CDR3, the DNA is TGTGCCACCAGCAGAGACACAACGGGAAACACCATATATTTT.